This TCR beta chain was sequenced for a study of blood T cell repertoires in COVID-19. Looking at the study overall: Samples of COVID-19 (acute and convalescent) were obtained from the United States, Italy and Spain. T cells, B-cell-depleted T cells, or PBMCs supplied cDNA or gDNA.

Germline assignment: CDR1 SNHLY and CDR2 FYNNEI. This CDR3 contains 18 residues. Germline trimming cut 5 bases from V and 1 base from J; bases unmatched to any gene: 10. TCRdb's table, derived via immunoSEQ multiplex PCR, lists solely in-frame clones and lacks some. The sample has about 310,000 clones; 75% to 90% are singletons. This clone came up once. The rearrangement links TRBV2 to TRBJ2-1; TRBD2 agrees at 11 bases. The sequenced sample consisted of peripheral blood. This sequence was found in a man younger than 30 with active or convalescent COVID-19. This CDR3 is CASSSPSGTSGSYNEQFF. Written as DNA, the CDR3 is TGTGCCAGCAGTTCACCCTCCGGGACTAGCGGATCCTACAATGAGCAGTTCTTC. Combining the CDR3 with reference TRBV2 and TRBJ2-1 gives the whole variable domain EPEVTQTPSHQVTQMGQEVILRCVPISNHLYFYWYRQILGQKVEFLVSFYNNEISEKSEIFDDQFSVERPDGSNFTLKIRSTKLEDSAMYFCASSSPSGTSGSYNEQFFGPGTRLTVL.